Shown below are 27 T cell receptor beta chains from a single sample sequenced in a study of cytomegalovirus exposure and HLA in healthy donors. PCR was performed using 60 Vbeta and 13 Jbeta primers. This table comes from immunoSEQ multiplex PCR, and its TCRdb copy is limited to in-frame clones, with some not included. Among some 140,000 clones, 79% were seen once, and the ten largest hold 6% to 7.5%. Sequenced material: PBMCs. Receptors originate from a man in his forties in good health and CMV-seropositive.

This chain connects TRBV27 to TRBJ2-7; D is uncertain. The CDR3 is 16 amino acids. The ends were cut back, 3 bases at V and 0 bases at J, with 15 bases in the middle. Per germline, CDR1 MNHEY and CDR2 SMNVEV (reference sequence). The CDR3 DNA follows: TGTGCCAGCAGTTTTTCCCTTGGGCCAACCTCCTACGAGCAGTACTTC. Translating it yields CASSFSLGPTSYEQYF.

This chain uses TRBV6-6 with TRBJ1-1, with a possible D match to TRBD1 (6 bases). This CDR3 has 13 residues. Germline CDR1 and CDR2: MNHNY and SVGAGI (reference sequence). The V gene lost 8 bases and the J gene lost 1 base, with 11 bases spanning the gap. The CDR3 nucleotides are TGTGCCAGCGGCCGGACAGCGAACACTGAAGCTTTCTTT. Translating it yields CASGRTANTEAFF.

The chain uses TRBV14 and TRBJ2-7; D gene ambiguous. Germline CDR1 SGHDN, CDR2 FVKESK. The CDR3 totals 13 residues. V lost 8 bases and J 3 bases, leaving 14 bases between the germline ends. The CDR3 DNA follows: TGTGCCAGCGCACCGACACTCTACTACGAGCAGTACTTC. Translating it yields CASAPTLYYEQYF.

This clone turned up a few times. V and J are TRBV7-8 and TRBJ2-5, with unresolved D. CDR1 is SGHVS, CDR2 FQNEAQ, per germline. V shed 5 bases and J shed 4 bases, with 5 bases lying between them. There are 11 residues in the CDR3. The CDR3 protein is CASSPSETQYF. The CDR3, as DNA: TGTGCCAGCAGCCCCTCAGAGACCCAGTACTTC.

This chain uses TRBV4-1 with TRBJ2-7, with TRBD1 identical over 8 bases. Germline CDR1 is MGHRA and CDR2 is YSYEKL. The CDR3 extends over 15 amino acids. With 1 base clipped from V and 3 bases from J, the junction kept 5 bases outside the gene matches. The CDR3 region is CASSQVQGEFYEQYF. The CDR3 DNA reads TGCGCCAGCAGCCAAGTACAGGGGGAGTTCTACGAGCAGTACTTC.

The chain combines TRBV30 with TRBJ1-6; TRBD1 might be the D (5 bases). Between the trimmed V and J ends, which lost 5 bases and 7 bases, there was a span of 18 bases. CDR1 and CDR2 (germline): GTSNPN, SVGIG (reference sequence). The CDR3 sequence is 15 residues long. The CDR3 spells CAWDEMTGGNSPLHF. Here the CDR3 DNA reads TGTGCCTGGGACGAAATGACGGGGGGGAATTCACCCCTCCACTTT.

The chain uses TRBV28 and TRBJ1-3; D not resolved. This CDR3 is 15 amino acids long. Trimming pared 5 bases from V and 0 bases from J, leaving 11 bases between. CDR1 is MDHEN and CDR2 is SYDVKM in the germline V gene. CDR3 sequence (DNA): TGTGCCAGCAGTGGACTGCCCTTCTCTGGAAACACCATATATTTT. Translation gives CASSGLPFSGNTIYF.

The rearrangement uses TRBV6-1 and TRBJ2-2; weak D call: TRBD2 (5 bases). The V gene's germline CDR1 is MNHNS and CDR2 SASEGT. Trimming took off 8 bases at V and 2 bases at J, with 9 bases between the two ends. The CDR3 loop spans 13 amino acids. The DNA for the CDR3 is TGTGCCAGCGGGAGTTTTAACACCGGGGAGCTGTTTTTT. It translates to CASGSFNTGELFF.

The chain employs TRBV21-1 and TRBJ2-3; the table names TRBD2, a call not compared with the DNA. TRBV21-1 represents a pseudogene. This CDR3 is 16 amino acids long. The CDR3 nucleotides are TGTGCCAGCAGCAAAGTAGACGGGAAGAGCACAGATACGCAGTATTTT. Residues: CASSKVDGKSTDTQYF.

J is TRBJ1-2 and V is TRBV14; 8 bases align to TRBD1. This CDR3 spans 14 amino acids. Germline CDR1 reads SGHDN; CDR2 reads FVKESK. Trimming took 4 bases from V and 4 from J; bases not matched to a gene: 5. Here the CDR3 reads CASSPRGHFYGYTF. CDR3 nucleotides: TGTGCCAGCAGCCCCAGGGGGCATTTCTATGGCTACACCTTC. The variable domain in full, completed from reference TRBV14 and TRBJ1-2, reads EAGVTQFPSHSVIEKGQTVTLRCDPISGHDNLYWYRRVMGKEIKFLLHFVKESKQDESGMPNNRFLAERTGGTYSTLKVQPAELEDSGVYFCASSPRGHFYGYTFGSGTRLTVV.

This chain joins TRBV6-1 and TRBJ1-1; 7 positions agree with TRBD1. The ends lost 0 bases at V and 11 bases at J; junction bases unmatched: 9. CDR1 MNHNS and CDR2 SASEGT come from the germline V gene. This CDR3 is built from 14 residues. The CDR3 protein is CASSEASSGQKAFF. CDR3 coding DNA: TGTGCCAGCAGTGAAGCGTCCTCGGGACAGAAGGCTTTCTTT.

Here the CDR3 reads CASSMVEEAFF. The CDR3 nucleotides read TGTGCCAGTAGTATGGTAGAAGAAGCTTTCTTT. V is TRBV19 and J is TRBJ1-1; D is undetermined. Trimming cost V 3 bases and J 8 bases, with 7 bases left between them. The CDR3 extends over 11 amino acids. CDR1 and CDR2 from the germline V gene are LNHDA and SQIVND (reference sequence).

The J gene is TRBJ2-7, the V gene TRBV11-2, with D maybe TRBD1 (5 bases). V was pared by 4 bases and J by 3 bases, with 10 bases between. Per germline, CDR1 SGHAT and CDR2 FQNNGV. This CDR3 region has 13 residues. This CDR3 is CASSSPGHYEQYF. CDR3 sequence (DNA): TGTGCCAGCAGCTCCCCTGGACACTACGAGCAGTACTTC.

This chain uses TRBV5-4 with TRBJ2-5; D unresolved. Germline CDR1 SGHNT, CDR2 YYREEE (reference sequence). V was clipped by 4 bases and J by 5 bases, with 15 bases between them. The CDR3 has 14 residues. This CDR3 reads CASSTTAAEETQYF. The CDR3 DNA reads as TGTGCCAGCAGCACAACAGCTGCCGAGGAGACCCAGTACTTC.

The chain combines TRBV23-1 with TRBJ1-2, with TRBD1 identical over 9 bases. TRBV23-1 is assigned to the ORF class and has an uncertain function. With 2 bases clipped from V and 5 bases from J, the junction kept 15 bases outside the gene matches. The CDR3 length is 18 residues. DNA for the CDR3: TGCGCCAGCAGTCAAGGCCGGGACAGGGAGAAGTTGGTTTATGGCTACACCTTC. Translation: CASSQGRDREKLVYGYTF.

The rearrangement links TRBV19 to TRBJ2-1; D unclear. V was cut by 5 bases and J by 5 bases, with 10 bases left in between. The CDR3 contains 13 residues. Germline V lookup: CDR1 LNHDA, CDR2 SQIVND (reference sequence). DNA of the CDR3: TGTGCCAGTAGTCGGTTGCTCAACAATGAGCAGTTCTTC. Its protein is CASSRLLNNEQFF.

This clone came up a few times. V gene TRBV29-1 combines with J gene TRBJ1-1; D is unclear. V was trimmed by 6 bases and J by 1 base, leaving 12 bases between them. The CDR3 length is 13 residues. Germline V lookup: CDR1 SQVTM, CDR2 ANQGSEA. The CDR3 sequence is CSVNTHTNTEAFF. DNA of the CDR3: TGCAGCGTCAATACGCACACGAACACTGAAGCTTTCTTT.

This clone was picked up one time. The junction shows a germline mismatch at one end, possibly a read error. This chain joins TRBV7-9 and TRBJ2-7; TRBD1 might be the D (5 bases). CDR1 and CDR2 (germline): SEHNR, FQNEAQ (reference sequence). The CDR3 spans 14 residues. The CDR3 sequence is CSSSSDRLTYEQYF. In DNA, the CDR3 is TGTTCCAGCAGCTCCGACAGATTAACCTACGAGCAGTACTTC. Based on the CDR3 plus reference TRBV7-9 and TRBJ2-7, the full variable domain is DTGVSQNPRHKITKRGQNVTFRCDPISEHNRLYWYRQTLGQGPEFLTYFQNEAQLEKSRLLSDRFSAERPKGSFSTLEIQRTEQGDSAMYLCSSSSDRLTYEQYFGPGTRLTVT.

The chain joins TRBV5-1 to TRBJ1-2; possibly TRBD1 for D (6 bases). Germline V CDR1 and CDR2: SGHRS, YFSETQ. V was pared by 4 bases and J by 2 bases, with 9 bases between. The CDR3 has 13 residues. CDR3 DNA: TGCGCCAGCAGCGCCACAGGGAACTATGGCTACACCTTC. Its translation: CASSATGNYGYTF.

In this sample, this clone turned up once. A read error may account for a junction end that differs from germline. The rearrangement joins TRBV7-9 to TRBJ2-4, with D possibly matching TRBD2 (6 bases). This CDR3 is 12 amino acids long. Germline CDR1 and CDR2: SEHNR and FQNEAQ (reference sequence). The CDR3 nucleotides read TGTTCCAGCAGCTTAAGCGGGAACATTCAGTACTTC. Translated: CSSSLSGNIQYF. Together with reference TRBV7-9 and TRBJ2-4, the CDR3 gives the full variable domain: DTGVSQNPRHKITKRGQNVTFRCDPISEHNRLYWYRQTLGQGPEFLTYFQNEAQLEKSRLLSDRFSAERPKGSFSTLEIQRTEQGDSAMYLCSSSLSGNIQYFGAGTRLSVL.

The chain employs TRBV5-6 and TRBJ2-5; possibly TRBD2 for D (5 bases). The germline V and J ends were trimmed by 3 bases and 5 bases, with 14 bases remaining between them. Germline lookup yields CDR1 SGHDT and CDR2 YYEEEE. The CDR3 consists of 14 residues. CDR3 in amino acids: CASSSIEGWETQYF. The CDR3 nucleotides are TGTGCCAGCAGCTCGATTGAGGGCTGGGAGACCCAGTACTTC.

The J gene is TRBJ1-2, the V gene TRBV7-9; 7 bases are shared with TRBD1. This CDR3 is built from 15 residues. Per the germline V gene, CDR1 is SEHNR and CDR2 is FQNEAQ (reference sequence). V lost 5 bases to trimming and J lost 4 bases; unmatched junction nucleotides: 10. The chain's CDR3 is CASSRQGVGVYGYTF. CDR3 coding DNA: TGTGCCAGCAGCCGACAGGGAGTCGGTGTCTATGGCTACACCTTC.

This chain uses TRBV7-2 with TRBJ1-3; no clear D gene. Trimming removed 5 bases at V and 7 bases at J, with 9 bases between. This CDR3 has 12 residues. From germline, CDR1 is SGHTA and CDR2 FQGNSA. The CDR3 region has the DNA TGTGCCAGCAGCCCCCACGGGAACACCATATATTTT. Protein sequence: CASSPHGNTIYF.

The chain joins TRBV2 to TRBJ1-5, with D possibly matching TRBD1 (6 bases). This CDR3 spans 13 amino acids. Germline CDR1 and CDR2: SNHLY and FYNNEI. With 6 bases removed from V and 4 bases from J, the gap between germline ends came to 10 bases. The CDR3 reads CASRRDINQPQHF. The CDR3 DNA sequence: TGTGCCAGCAGGAGGGACATTAATCAGCCCCAGCATTTT.

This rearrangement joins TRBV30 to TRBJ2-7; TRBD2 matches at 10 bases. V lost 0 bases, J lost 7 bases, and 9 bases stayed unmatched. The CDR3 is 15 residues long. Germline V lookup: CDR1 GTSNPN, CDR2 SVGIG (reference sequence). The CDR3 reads CAWSVLVAGGREQYF. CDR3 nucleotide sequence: TGTGCCTGGAGTGTACTGGTAGCGGGAGGCCGAGAGCAGTACTTC.

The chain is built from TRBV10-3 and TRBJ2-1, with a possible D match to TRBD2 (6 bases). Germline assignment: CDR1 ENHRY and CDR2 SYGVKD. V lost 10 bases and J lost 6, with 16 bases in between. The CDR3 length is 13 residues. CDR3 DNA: TGTGCCACCAGAGGAGGGAGGAGCAATGAGCAGTTCTTC. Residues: CATRGGRSNEQFF.

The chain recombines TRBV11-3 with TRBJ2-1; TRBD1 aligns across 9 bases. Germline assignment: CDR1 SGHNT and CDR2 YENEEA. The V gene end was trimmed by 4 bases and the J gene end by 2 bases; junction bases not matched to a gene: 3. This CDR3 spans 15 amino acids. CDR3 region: CASSSRDRAYNEQFF. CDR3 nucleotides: TGTGCCAGCAGCTCCCGGGACAGGGCCTACAATGAGCAGTTCTTC.